A single sample is the source of the 26 T cell receptor beta chains below, sequenced in a study of blood T cell repertoires in COVID-19. The method was immunoSEQ multiplex PCR; TCRdb's version includes in-frame clones alone and lacks a portion of them. Found here are about 120,000 clones, around nine tenths of them singletons; the top ten hold 1.8%. The sample comprised peripheral blood. The origin of the receptors is a human donor with active COVID-19. The donor label of this sample is uncertain.

The V gene is TRBV6-6, the J gene TRBJ1-5; 8 positions match TRBD1. Trimming took 6 bases from V and 4 from J; bases not matched to a gene: 8. The CDR3 length is 15 residues. CDR1 MNHNY and CDR2 SVGAGI come from the germline V gene (reference sequence). CDR3 DNA: TGTGCCAGCAGGTCGACAGGGGAGAGGAATCAGCCCCAGCATTTT. It is translated as CASRSTGERNQPQHF.

This sequence joins TRBV2 and TRBJ1-5; D is unclear. The CDR3 runs 13 residues. Germline V CDR1 and CDR2: SNHLY, FYNNEI. V lost 4 bases and J lost 1, with 5 bases in between. As DNA, the CDR3 is TGTGCCAGCAGTGTAGAGAGCAATCAGCCCCAGCATTTT. Its translation: CASSVESNQPQHF. Looking up the rest from reference TRBV2 and TRBJ1-5 gives the full variable domain: EPEVTQTPSHQVTQMGQEVILRCVPISNHLYFYWYRQILGQKVEFLVSFYNNEISEKSEIFDDQFSVERPDGSNFTLKIRSTKLEDSAMYFCASSVESNQPQHFGDGTRLSIL.

As DNA, the CDR3 is TGTGCCACCCTGCCGGACAGGAATTCACCCCTCCACTTT. Its translation: CATLPDRNSPLHF. The J gene is TRBJ1-6, the V gene TRBV2; the match to TRBD1 covers 7 bases. Germline V gene lookup returns CDR1 SNHLY and CDR2 FYNNEI. There are 13 residues in the CDR3. V lost 10 bases to trimming and J lost 7 bases; unmatched junction nucleotides: 7.

The chain links TRBV7-2 to TRBJ1-2; D not certain. Per the germline V gene, CDR1 is SGHTA and CDR2 is FQGNSA. CDR3 size: 13 residues. V lost 0 bases, J lost 4 bases, and 6 bases lay in between. The chain's CDR3 is CASSLAKSYGYTF. CDR3 coding DNA: TGTGCCAGCAGCTTAGCTAAATCCTATGGCTACACCTTC.

The chain joins TRBV6-1 to TRBJ2-5; TRBD2 matches 11 bases. The CDR3 consists of 17 residues. V trimming: 4 bases; J trimming: 7 bases; junction bases outside the gene matches: 14. Germline loops: CDR1 MNHNS, CDR2 SASEGT. The CDR3 loop reads CASSAVNSGGGLGTQYF. The CDR3 DNA is TGTGCCAGCAGTGCAGTCAATAGCGGGGGGGGCCTTGGGACCCAGTACTTC.

The chain uses TRBV19 and TRBJ1-1; TRBD1 matches at 8 bases. The ends lost 5 bases at V and 0 bases at J; junction bases unmatched: 11. This CDR3 has 17 residues. The germline V gene encodes CDR1 LNHDA and CDR2 SQIVND (reference sequence). For the CDR3, the DNA is TGTGCCAGTAGTTTCCGCGGGACAGGTTGGATGAACACTGAAGCTTTCTTT. It yields the protein CASSFRGTGWMNTEAFF.

The V call is TRBV19, the J call TRBJ2-5; tentative D call: TRBD1 (7 bases). CDR3 size: 15 residues. Between the trimmed V and J ends, which lost 3 bases and 3 bases, there was a span of 14 bases. Germline loops: CDR1 LNHDA, CDR2 SQIVND (reference sequence). The CDR3 sequence: CASSILGGGEETQYF. The DNA for the CDR3 is TGTGCCAGTAGTATTTTAGGAGGGGGCGAAGAGACCCAGTACTTC.

The CDR3 spells CASSQTTSARYEQYF. CDR3 coding DNA: TGCGCCAGCAGCCAAACGACATCGGCTCGCTACGAGCAGTACTTC. The genes are TRBV4-1 and TRBJ2-7; D is ambiguous. V lost 2 bases and J lost 3, with 14 bases in between. The CDR3 is 15 residues long. Germline-derived CDR1 and CDR2 are MGHRA and YSYEKL.

The chain joins TRBV20-1 to TRBJ2-7; 7 nucleotides match TRBD2. Losses at the gene ends were 3 bases for V and 6 bases for J; bases not matched to a gene: 14. The CDR3 totals 15 residues. Germline V gene lookup returns CDR1 DFQATT and CDR2 SNEGSKA (reference sequence). CDR3 sequence: CSASEPRGFSIEQYF. The DNA of the CDR3 is TGCAGTGCTAGTGAGCCGCGGGGGTTCTCCATCGAGCAGTACTTC.

The chain carries TRBV6-4 and TRBJ1-1; the D gene is possibly TRBD1 (5 bases). The CDR3 covers 11 residues. V was pared by 2 bases and J by 10 bases, with 8 bases between. In germline, CDR1 is MRHNA, CDR2 SNTAGT. CDR3: CASSDGGGAFF. The CDR3, as DNA: TGTGCCAGCAGTGACGGGGGGGGAGCTTTCTTT.

This chain connects TRBV2 to TRBJ2-2; the D gene is possibly TRBD1 (5 bases). The CDR3 spans 14 residues. With 2 bases removed from V and 7 bases from J, the gap between germline ends came to 11 bases. From germline, CDR1 is SNHLY and CDR2 FYNNEI. The chain's CDR3 is CASSEKGRYGELFF. The CDR3, as DNA: TGTGCCAGCAGTGAAAAGGGGCGGTACGGGGAGCTGTTTTTT.

The gene calls are TRBV5-1 and TRBJ2-1, with 14 nucleotides matching TRBD2. The CDR3 length is 16 residues. Germline assignment: CDR1 SGHRS and CDR2 YFSETQ. The trim removed 0 bases at V and 8 bases at J, leaving 4 bases unmatched. The CDR3 reads CASSLGLAGGRDEQFF. The CDR3 nucleotides are TGCGCCAGCAGCTTGGGACTAGCGGGGGGGCGAGATGAGCAGTTCTTC. Variable domain in full (rest from reference TRBV5-1 and TRBJ2-1): KAGVTQTPRYLIKTRGQQVTLSCSPISGHRSVSWYQQTPGQGLQFLFEYFSETQRNKGNFPGRFSGRQFSNSRSEMNVSTLELGDSALYLCASSLGLAGGRDEQFFGPGTRLTVL.

In its sample, this clone was seen once. The chain combines TRBV7-8 with TRBJ2-3; unclear D gene. The germline gives CDR1 SGHVS, CDR2 FQNEAQ. The germline V and J ends were trimmed by 4 bases and 2 bases, with 7 bases remaining between them. The CDR3 totals 13 residues. The CDR3 DNA is TGTGCCAGCAGCTCACAGAACACAGATACGCAGTATTTT. Protein product: CASSSQNTDTQYF.

This rearrangement joins TRBV19 to TRBJ2-7; TRBD1 might be the D (5 bases). The germline gives CDR1 LNHDA, CDR2 SQIVND (reference sequence). This CDR3 has 13 amino acids. V was trimmed by 5 bases and J by 2 bases, leaving 10 bases between them. The CDR3 sequence: CASSQGPPYEQYF. The CDR3 nucleotides read TGTGCCAGTAGTCAGGGCCCACCCTACGAGCAGTACTTC. Looking up the rest from reference TRBV19 and TRBJ2-7 gives the full variable domain: DGGITQSPKYLFRKEGQNVTLSCEQNLNHDAMYWYRQDPGQGLRLIYYSQIVNDFQKGDIAEGYSVSREKKESFPLTVTSAQKNPTAFYLCASSQGPPYEQYFGPGTRLTVT.

This chain joins TRBV19 and TRBJ2-5; no clear D. Trimming took 5 bases from V and 2 from J, leaving 9 bases between them. The CDR3 loop spans 13 amino acids. Germline V gene lookup returns CDR1 LNHDA and CDR2 SQIVND (reference sequence). The CDR3 protein is CASSPRRQETQYF. Written as DNA, the CDR3 is TGTGCCAGTAGTCCGCGGCGTCAAGAGACCCAGTACTTC.

The chain links TRBV13 to TRBJ2-1; the match to TRBD2 covers 7 bases. V lost 5 bases and J lost 0; bases outside the gene matches: 4. Germline V lookup: CDR1 PRHDT, CDR2 FYEKMQ (reference sequence). The CDR3 is made up of 15 amino acids. The CDR3 region is CASSVTSDSYNEQFF. CDR3 DNA sequence: TGTGCCAGCAGCGTAACTAGCGACTCCTACAATGAGCAGTTCTTC.

This sequence joins TRBV18 and TRBJ2-7, with D possibly matching TRBD1 (6 bases). The CDR3 has 14 residues. V was shortened by 3 bases and J by 2 bases, with 11 bases between the two germline ends. Per the germline V gene, CDR1 is KGHSH and CDR2 is LQKENI. The CDR3 DNA sequence: TGTGCCAGCTCACCCCTCGGACAGACCTACGAGCAGTACTTC. Protein: CASSPLGQTYEQYF. Combining the CDR3 with reference TRBV18 and TRBJ2-7 gives the whole variable domain NAGVMQNPRHLVRRRGQEARLRCSPMKGHSHVYWYRQLPEEGLKFMVYLQKENIIDESGMPKERFSAEFPKEGPSILRIQQVVRGDSAAYFCASSPLGQTYEQYFGPGTRLTVT.

CDR3 protein: CASSWSGGSTDTQYF. In DNA, the CDR3 is TGCGCCAGCAGCTGGAGCGGGGGGTCCACAGATACGCAGTATTTT. The chain employs TRBV5-1 and TRBJ2-3; 9 bases map to TRBD2. CDR1 and CDR2 from the germline V gene are SGHRS and YFSETQ. With 3 bases clipped from V and 2 bases from J, the junction kept 4 bases outside the gene matches. CDR3 length: 15 residues.

This clone appeared once. The chain links TRBV7-2 to TRBJ2-5; 11 nucleotides agree with TRBD1. This CDR3 comprises 16 residues. V lost 2 bases to trimming and J lost 5 bases; unmatched junction nucleotides: 7. Germline CDR1 is SGHTA and CDR2 is FQGNSA. Written as DNA, the CDR3 is TGTGCCAGCAGCTTATTGCGGACAGGGGGCAGGGAGACCCAGTACTTC. Residues: CASSLLRTGGRETQYF.

The chain is built from TRBV3-1 (or the pseudogene TRBV3-2) and TRBJ1-2; the D gene is possibly TRBD1 (6 bases). CDR1 LGHDT and CDR2 YNNKEL come from the germline V gene (reference sequence). Trimming pared 0 bases from V and 7 bases from J, leaving 15 bases between. This CDR3 comprises 15 residues. The CDR3, as DNA: TGTGCCAGCAGCCAAGACAGGGGACCCGAGGGTGGCTACACCTTC. Amino acid sequence: CASSQDRGPEGGYTF.

V usage is TRBV3-1 (or the pseudogene TRBV3-2) and J usage is TRBJ2-3; no firm D call. The CDR3 is made up of 11 amino acids. V lost 1 base to trimming and J lost 7 bases, with 3 bases between them. CDR1 LGHDT and CDR2 YNNKEL come from the germline V gene (reference sequence). CDR3 bases: TGTGCCAGCAGCCAAGGGCATACGCAGTATTTT. As protein: CASSQGHTQYF.

This clone has more than one count but fewer than ten. V gene TRBV5-8 combines with J gene TRBJ2-5; 14 bases are shared with TRBD2. The CDR3 runs to 17 residues. The germline gives CDR1 SGHTS, CDR2 YDEGEE. The V and J ends lost 5 bases and 0 bases, in that order; junction bases with no gene match: 6. The CDR3 reads CASRSGTSGRYQETQYF. DNA of the CDR3: TGTGCCAGCAGGTCCGGGACTAGCGGGAGATACCAAGAGACCCAGTACTTC.

This chain uses TRBV2 with TRBJ1-4, with 7 bases matching TRBD1. Losses at the gene ends were 4 bases for V and 8 bases for J; bases not matched to a gene: 4. The CDR3 is made up of 13 amino acids. Germline-derived CDR1 and CDR2 are SNHLY and FYNNEI. CDR3 sequence (DNA): TGTGCCAGCAGTGGTACAGGGGTCGAAAAACTGTTTTTT. Protein sequence: CASSGTGVEKLFF. The full variable domain, with the rest looked up from reference TRBV2 and TRBJ1-4, is EPEVTQTPSHQVTQMGQEVILRCVPISNHLYFYWYRQILGQKVEFLVSFYNNEISEKSEIFDDQFSVERPDGSNFTLKIRSTKLEDSAMYFCASSGTGVEKLFFGSGTQLSVL.

The J gene is TRBJ1-2, the V gene TRBV15, with D possibly being TRBD1 (5 bases). The V end was cut by 1 base, the J end by 4 bases, with 10 bases between. The CDR3 runs 14 residues. Germline values: CDR1 LNHNV, CDR2 YYDKDF (reference sequence). CDR3 nucleotides: TGTGCCACCAGCAGAGGGGGGGAGTCCTATGGCTACACCTTC. Its protein product is CATSRGGESYGYTF.

V gene TRBV14 combines with J gene TRBJ2-6; D is ambiguous. CDR1 is SGHDN and CDR2 is FVKESK in the germline V gene. The CDR3 is 16 residues long. The V end was cut by 0 bases, the J end by 0 bases, with 6 bases between. CDR3 in amino acids: CASSQDRFSGANVLTF. The CDR3 DNA reads as TGTGCCAGCAGCCAAGATCGTTTCTCTGGGGCCAACGTCCTGACTTTC.

This sequence joins TRBV7-2 and TRBJ1-2, with D tentatively TRBD1 (5 bases). This CDR3 comprises 14 residues. CDR1 is SGHTA, CDR2 FQGNSA, per germline. Trimming removed 0 bases from V and 2 bases from J, with 7 bases in between. CDR3 in DNA: TGTGCCAGCAGCTTAGCGCAGGGAAACTATGGCTACACCTTC. Protein: CASSLAQGNYGYTF.